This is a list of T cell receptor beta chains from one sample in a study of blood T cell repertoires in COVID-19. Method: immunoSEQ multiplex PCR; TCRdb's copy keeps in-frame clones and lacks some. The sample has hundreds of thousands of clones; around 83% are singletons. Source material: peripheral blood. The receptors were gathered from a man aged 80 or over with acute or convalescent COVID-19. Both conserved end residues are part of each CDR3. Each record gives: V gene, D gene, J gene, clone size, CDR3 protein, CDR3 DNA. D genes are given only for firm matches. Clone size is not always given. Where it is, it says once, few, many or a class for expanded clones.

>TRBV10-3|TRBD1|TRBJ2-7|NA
CAISTAGQGYPYEQYF
TGTGCCATCAGTACTGCCGGACAGGGATATCCCTACGAGCAGTACTTC
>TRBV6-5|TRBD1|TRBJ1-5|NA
CATRWDRGNQPQHF
TGTGCCACTAGATGGGACAGGGGTAATCAGCCCCAGCATTTT
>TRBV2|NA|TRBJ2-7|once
CASSEIGQYYEQYF
TGTGCCAGCAGTGAGATAGGACAGTACTACGAGCAGTACTTC
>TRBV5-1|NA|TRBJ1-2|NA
CASSFSSTAYGYTF
TGCGCCAGCAGTTTTTCCTCGACAGCATATGGCTACACCTTC
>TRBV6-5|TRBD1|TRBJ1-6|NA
CASRGQGASSPLHF
TGTGCCAGCAGAGGACAGGGGGCGAGTTCACCCCTCCACTTT
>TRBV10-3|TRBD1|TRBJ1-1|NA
CAITPNIGQGLNTEAFF
TGTGCCATCACCCCCAATATCGGACAGGGACTAAACACTGAAGCTTTCTTT
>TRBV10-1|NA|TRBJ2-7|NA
CASSERPGEEQYF
TGCGCCAGCAGTGAGAGACCGGGGGAAGAGCAGTACTTC
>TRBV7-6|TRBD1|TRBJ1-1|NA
CASSLVATGGLNTEAFF
TGTGCCAGCAGCTTAGTAGCTACAGGGGGTTTGAACACTGAAGCTTTCTTT
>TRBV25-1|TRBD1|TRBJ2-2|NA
CASSSAGGTGELFF
TGTGCCAGCAGTTCGGCAGGGGGCACCGGGGAGCTGTTTTTT
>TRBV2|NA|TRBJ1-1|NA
CASSRTDLNTEAFF
TGTGCCAGCAGCCGGACAGACCTGAACACTGAAGCTTTCTTT
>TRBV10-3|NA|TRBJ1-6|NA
CAISESSGRGSPLHF
TGTGCCATCAGTGAGTCGAGTGGAAGGGGTTCACCCCTCCACTTT
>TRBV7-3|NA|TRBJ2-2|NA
CASSLVHGRSPGELFF
TGTGCCAGCAGCTTAGTCCACGGGAGATCCCCCGGGGAGCTGTTTTTT
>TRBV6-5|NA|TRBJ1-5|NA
CASRRDLTDQPQHF
TGTGCCAGCAGGAGAGATCTGACAGATCAGCCCCAGCATTTT
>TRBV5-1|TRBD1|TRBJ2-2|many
CASNAGQGTNTGELFF
TGCGCCAGCAACGCGGGACAGGGAACCAACACCGGGGAGCTGTTTTTT
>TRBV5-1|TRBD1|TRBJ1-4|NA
CASSRTGGQSEKLFF
TGCGCCAGCAGCAGAACAGGGGGGCAGAGTGAAAAACTGTTTTTT
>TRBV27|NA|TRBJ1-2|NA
CASSFLGTTNYGYTF
TGTGCCAGCAGTTTCCTAGGTACCACTAACTATGGCTACACCTTC
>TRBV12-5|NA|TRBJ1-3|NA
CASGLGGSGNTIYF
TGTGCTAGTGGTTTAGGGGGCTCTGGAAACACCATATATTTT